The present entry profiles one T cell receptor (beta chain) with its context. Its specific antigen is unknown. One junction end disagrees with the germline gene, perhaps due to a read error. RNA was extracted from bulk unsorted tissue and checked for quality with a NanoDrop ND-1000 and an Agilent 2100. Newly diagnosed lung cancer patients without prior chemotherapy who had been admitted for thoracic surgery in China between August and November 2014 were enrolled as donors. Patients with previous radiotherapy or chemotherapy, or with another concurrent cancer, were excluded from the study. Surgical tissue pieces of about 1-2.2 cm3 were preserved in RNAlater solution and were kept at -80 degrees C until use. This specimen belongs to a study of tumor and adjacent non-tumor tissue in lung cancer (dated by TCRdb to 2017 to 2018). With regard to the full study: By cancer type, the cohort comprised approximately 12 adenocarcinoma patients, 2 squamous cell carcinoma patients and 1 small cell lung cancer patient. The roughly 15 enrolled patients, of whom some ten were men and 5 were women, were aged about 30 to 80 years and were diagnosed with TNM stage I to III disease. In total, sequencing yielded 130,000,000 or so productive TCRbeta reads, which works out to an average of around 4.2 million reads per sample. Using bulk TCRbeta repertoires from over 14 lung cancer patients, the study set lung tumor tissue side by side with matched distant non-tumor lung tissue. A few dozen paired specimens, one tumor and one normal lung sample per patient, were profiled by TCRbeta CDR3 sequencing.

The protocol used for the library was multiplex PCR. Data came from an Illumina HiSeq 2500. TCRbeta libraries were constructed through three rounds of nested PCR with primers (Table S4) according to protocols modified from ARM-PCR. Before sequencing, PCR products in the 200-500 bp range were cut out of the gel and cleaned up using the QIAquick gel extraction kit. Under the source paper's analysis protocol: Reads were cleaned using Trimmomatic, were merged into complete CDR3 sequences using FLASH, and were assigned to V(D)J germline segments using MiTCR. Clonal diversity was computed as the inverse Simpson's index with VDJtools. A read counted as productive if the sequence was in-frame and lacked a premature stop codon. TCRdb trimmed the raw reads at Q25, called clones with MiXCR and kept productive beta chains. Under each unique CDR3 protein, matching rows form one entry showing the most common genes and DNA. The V and J calls were determined by TCRdb, not by the authors. The sample table holds 65,000 to 90,000 distinct CDR3 sequences, of which around 85% were seen once. The ten largest clonotypes hold 13% of the sample.

The CDR1 and CDR2 encoded by the germline V gene are MNHEY and SVGEGT. The cysteine opens and the phenylalanine closes a CDR3 of 15 amino acids. The retained sequence is limited to the CDR3, 45 bases, with the frame set at the first base. Study-wide findings and limitations: Peripheral blood was not sequenced, so blood TCRbeta repertoires in these lung cancer patients were not examined. In normal lung, the top 100 clones accounted for a significantly larger cumulative share of the repertoire than in tumor tissue. With only 15 patients in the cohort, the authors noted that larger samples and more detailed clinical data are needed. Tumor tissue showed significantly greater TCR diversity (inverse Simpson) than normal lung tissue (about 400 vs 180, P = 0.0075, Mann-Whitney U test). Neither the sequencing platform nor unique molecular identifiers are mentioned in the methods. Younger patients had significantly higher TCR diversity, and higher tumor TCR diversity was associated with shorter overall and disease-free survival.

This TCR came from a woman between 45 and 60 years old with non-small cell lung cancer. The sample comprised lung tumor tissue. The rearrangement joined TRBV6-2 or TRBV6-3 to TRBJ1-2; 8 central nucleotides agree with TRBD1. The DNA reads TGTGCCAACAGTTCTTCAGGGGGCTGTCGCTATGGCTACACTTTC. It encodes CANSSSGGCRYGYTF.